These T cell receptor beta chains were read from a single sample in a study of regulatory T cells in long-lasting Graves disease. TCRdb itself ran the multiplex PCR reads through MiXCR, one entry per CDR3 protein. Counted here are roughly 380,000 distinct CDR3 sequences, 16% occurring once; the ten biggest clones make up roughly 27%. This sample also appeared in a second study, on T cells in Graves' hyperthyroidism and ophthalmopathy.

This sample comprised peripheral blood mononuclear cells (PBMCs), obtained at new diagnosis, from a patient treated with antithyroid drugs. These receptors were obtained from a man aged 35 to 55 with Graves disease. Both conserved end residues are part of each CDR3. D genes are given only for firm matches. Size is omitted from some rows. Given values are once, few, many or a class for expanded clones.

j_call: TRBJ2-5; clone_size: many; v_call: TRBV7-2; d_call: TRBD2; cdr3_aa: CASTGLARETQYF; cdr3_nt: TGTGCCAGCACCGGACTAGCGAGGGAGACCCAGTACTTC
j_call: TRBJ2-7; clone_size: many; v_call: TRBV18; d_call: .; cdr3_aa: CASSPPGLSYEQYF; cdr3_nt: TGTGCCAGCTCACCACCCGGGCTCTCCTACGAGCAGTACTTC
j_call: TRBJ2-5; clone_size: .; v_call: TRBV5-1; d_call: .; cdr3_aa: CASSFLQAGAQETQYF; cdr3_nt: TGCGCCAGCAGCTTCCTCCAGGCAGGGGCCCAAGAGACCCAGTACTTC
j_call: TRBJ2-3; clone_size: many; v_call: TRBV6-1; d_call: .; cdr3_aa: CASTGGTDTQYF; cdr3_nt: TGTGCCAGCACAGGGGGCACAGATACGCAGTATTTT
j_call: TRBJ2-3; clone_size: many; v_call: TRBV5-1; d_call: .; cdr3_aa: CASSFGPLAGTDTQYF; cdr3_nt: TGCGCCAGCAGCTTTGGACCCCTAGCTGGCACAGATACGCAGTATTTT
j_call: TRBJ2-7; clone_size: .; v_call: TRBV28; d_call: TRBD2; cdr3_aa: CASSLMAGGLAGVGSSYEQYF; cdr3_nt: TGTGCCAGCAGTTTAATGGCAGGGGGACTAGCGGGAGTGGGGAGCTCCTACGAGCAGTACTTC
j_call: TRBJ2-1; clone_size: many; v_call: TRBV28; d_call: .; cdr3_aa: CASSPGRYNEQFF; cdr3_nt: TGTGCCAGCAGTCCCGGCAGATACAATGAGCAGTTCTTC
j_call: TRBJ2-7; clone_size: few; v_call: TRBV27; d_call: TRBD1; cdr3_aa: CASSRIPRGRPTYEQYF; cdr3_nt: TGTGCCAGCAGCCGGATCCCTAGGGGGCGGCCTACCTACGAGCAGTACTTC
j_call: TRBJ2-7; clone_size: once; v_call: TRBV24-1; d_call: TRBD2; cdr3_aa: CATSDLWGGEQYF; cdr3_nt: TGTGCCACCAGTGATTTGTGGGGGGGCGAGCAGTACTTC
j_call: TRBJ2-7; clone_size: .; v_call: TRBV5-1; d_call: TRBD1; cdr3_aa: CASSPRLGGIYEQYF; cdr3_nt: TGCGCCAGCAGCCCCCGATTAGGGGGCATCTACGAGCAGTACTTC
j_call: TRBJ2-1; clone_size: many; v_call: TRBV12-5; d_call: TRBD1; cdr3_aa: CASGTDRGRVEQFF; cdr3_nt: TGTGCTAGTGGTACGGACAGGGGGCGCGTTGAGCAGTTCTTC
j_call: TRBJ1-1; clone_size: many; v_call: TRBV5-4; d_call: .; cdr3_aa: CASSFRQTDTEAFF; cdr3_nt: TGTGCCAGCAGCTTTCGGCAGACTGACACTGAAGCTTTCTTT
j_call: TRBJ2-5; clone_size: many; v_call: TRBV19; d_call: .; cdr3_aa: CASSASGVRETQYF; cdr3_nt: TGTGCCAGTAGTGCCTCGGGGGTGCGGGAGACCCAGTACTTC
j_call: TRBJ1-1; clone_size: .; v_call: TRBV20-1; d_call: TRBD1; cdr3_aa: CSARGQGQGKTEAFF; cdr3_nt: TGCAGTGCTAGAGGGCAGGGACAGGGGAAGACTGAAGCTTTCTTT
j_call: TRBJ2-3; clone_size: .; v_call: TRBV20-1; d_call: TRBD1; cdr3_aa: CSARDRDRGTDTQYF; cdr3_nt: TGCAGTGCTAGAGACCGGGACAGGGGAACAGATACGCAGTATTTT
j_call: TRBJ1-2; clone_size: many; v_call: TRBV11-2; d_call: .; cdr3_aa: CASSLDRRGYGYTF; cdr3_nt: TGTGCCAGCAGCTTAGACAGGAGGGGCTATGGCTACACCTTC
j_call: TRBJ2-3; clone_size: .; v_call: TRBV24-1; d_call: TRBD2; cdr3_aa: CATSDPTSGDTDTQYF; cdr3_nt: TGTGCCACCAGTGATCCAACTAGCGGGGACACAGATACGCAGTATTTT